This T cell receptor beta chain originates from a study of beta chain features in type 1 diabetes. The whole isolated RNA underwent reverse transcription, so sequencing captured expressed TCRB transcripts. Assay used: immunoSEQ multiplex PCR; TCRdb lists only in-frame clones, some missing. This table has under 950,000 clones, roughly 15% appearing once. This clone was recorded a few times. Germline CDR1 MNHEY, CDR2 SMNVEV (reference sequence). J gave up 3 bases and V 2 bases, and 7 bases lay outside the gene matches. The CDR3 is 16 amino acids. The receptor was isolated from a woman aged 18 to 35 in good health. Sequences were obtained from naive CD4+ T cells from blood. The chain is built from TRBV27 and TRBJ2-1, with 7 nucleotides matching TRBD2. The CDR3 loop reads CASSLLRGRVYNEQFF. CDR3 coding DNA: TGTGCCAGCAGTTTACTAAGAGGGAGGGTCTACAATGAGCAGTTCTTC.